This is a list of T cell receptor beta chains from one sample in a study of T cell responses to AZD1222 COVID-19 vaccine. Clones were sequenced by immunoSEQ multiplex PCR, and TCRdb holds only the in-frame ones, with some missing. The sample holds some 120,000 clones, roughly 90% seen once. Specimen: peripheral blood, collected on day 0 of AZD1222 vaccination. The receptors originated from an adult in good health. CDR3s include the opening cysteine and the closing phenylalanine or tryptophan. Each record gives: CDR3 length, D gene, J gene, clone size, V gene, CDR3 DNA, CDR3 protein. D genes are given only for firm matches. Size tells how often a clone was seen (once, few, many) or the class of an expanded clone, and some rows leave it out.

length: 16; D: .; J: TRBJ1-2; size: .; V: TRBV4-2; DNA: TGTGCCAGCAGCCAAGATTGGGACCAAGCTAACTATGGCTACACCTTC; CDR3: CASSQDWDQANYGYTF
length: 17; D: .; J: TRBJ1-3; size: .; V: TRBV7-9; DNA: TGTGCCAGCAGCTTAGGTTGGCAGCAAGGGGCCGGAAACACCATATATTTT; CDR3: CASSLGWQQGAGNTIYF
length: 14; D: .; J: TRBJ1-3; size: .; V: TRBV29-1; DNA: TGCAGCGTTAAATCTGGGGCTACTGGAAACACCATATATTTT; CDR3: CSVKSGATGNTIYF
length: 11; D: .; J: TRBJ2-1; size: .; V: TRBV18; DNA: TGTGCCAGCTCAACTCTACGAGAGCAGTTCTTC; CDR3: CASSTLREQFF
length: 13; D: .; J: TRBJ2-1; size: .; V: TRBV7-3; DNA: TGTGCCAGCAGCTTAAGTCTAGACAATGAGCAGTTCTTC; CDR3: CASSLSLDNEQFF
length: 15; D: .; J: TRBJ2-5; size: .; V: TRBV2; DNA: TGTGCCAGCAGTGCGTGGGGCGGGGTGGGGGAGACCCAGTACTTC; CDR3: CASSAWGGVGETQYF
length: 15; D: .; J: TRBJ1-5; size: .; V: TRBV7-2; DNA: TGTGCCAGCAGCTTAGAAGTTTCCCGCAATCAGCCCCAGCATTTT; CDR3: CASSLEVSRNQPQHF
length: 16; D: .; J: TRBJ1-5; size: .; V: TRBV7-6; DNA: TGTGCCAGCAGCTTAGAACCGGGTTATAGCAATCAGCCCCAGCATTTT; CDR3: CASSLEPGYSNQPQHF
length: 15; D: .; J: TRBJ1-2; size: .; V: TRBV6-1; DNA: TGTGCCAGCAGTGAGGTGGTCCCCTCCGACTATGGCTACACCTTC; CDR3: CASSEVVPSDYGYTF
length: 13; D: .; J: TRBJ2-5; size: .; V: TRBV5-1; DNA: TGCGCCAGCAGCGCGGGGAGACTGGAGACCCAGTACTTC; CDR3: CASSAGRLETQYF
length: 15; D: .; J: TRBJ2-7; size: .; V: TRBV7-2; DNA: TGTGCCAGCAGCTTTTCCGGGACGAGCTCCTACGAGCAGTACTTC; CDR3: CASSFSGTSSYEQYF
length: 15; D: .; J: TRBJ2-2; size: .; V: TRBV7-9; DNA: TGTGCCAGCAGCCCTAAGTGGGACTACACCGGGGAGCTGTTTTTT; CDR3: CASSPKWDYTGELFF
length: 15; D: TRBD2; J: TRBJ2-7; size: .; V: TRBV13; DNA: TGTGCCAGCAGCTCCGGACTAGCGGGAATATACGAGCAGTACTTC; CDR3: CASSSGLAGIYEQYF
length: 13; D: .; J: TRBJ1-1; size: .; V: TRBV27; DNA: TGTGCCAGCAGTTTTCTGACAGCGACTGAAGCTTTCTTT; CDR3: CASSFLTATEAFF
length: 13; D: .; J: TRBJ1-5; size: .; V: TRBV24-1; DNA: TGTGCCACCAGTGAATCAGGGATTCAGCCCCAGCATTTT; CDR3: CATSESGIQPQHF
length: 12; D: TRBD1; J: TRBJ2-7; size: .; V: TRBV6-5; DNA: TGTGCCAGCAGGACAGGGGGCTACGAGCAGTACTTC; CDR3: CASRTGGYEQYF
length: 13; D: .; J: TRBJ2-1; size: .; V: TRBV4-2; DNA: TGTGCCAGCAGCCAAGATCCCTGGGGTGAGCAGTTCTTC; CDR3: CASSQDPWGEQFF
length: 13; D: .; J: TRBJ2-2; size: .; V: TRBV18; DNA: TGTGCCAGCTCACCGGGACTCACCGGGGAGCTGTTTTTT; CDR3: CASSPGLTGELFF
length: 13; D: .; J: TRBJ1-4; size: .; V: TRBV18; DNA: TGTGCCAGCTCACCATTTACTAATGAAAAACTGTTTTTT; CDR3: CASSPFTNEKLFF
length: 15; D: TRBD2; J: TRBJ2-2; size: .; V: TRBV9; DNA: TGTGCCACGGCGGTCGCAGCGGGAGCCACCGGGGAGCTGTTTTTT; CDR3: CATAVAAGATGELFF
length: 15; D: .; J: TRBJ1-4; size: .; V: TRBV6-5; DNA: TGTGCCAGCAGTTACAATCCGGGACGCAATGAAAAACTGTTTTTT; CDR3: CASSYNPGRNEKLFF
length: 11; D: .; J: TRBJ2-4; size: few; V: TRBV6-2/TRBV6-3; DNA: TGTGCCAGCAGCCAAGGACCCTCACAGTACTTC; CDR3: CASSQGPSQYF
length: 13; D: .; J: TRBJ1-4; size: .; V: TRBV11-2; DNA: TGTGCCAGCAGCTTAGCAGGGGTTGAAAAACTGTTTTTT; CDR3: CASSLAGVEKLFF
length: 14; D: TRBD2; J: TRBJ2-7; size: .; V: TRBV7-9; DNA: TGTGCCAGCAGCTTTGCCGCGGGAGAGTACGAGCAGTACTTC; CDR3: CASSFAAGEYEQYF
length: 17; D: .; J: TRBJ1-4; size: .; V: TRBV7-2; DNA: TGTGCCAGCAGCCCACCCTTACACCGGCGTTTTAATGAAAAACTGTTTTTT; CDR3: CASSPPLHRRFNEKLFF
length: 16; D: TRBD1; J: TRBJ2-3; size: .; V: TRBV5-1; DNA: TGCGCCAGCAGCTTACCCGGGACAGGACCCACAGATACGCAGTATTTT; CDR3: CASSLPGTGPTDTQYF
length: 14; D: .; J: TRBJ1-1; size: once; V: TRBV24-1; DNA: TGTGCCACCAGTGAACCCTGGGGTGACGCCGGGGCTTTCTTT; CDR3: CATSEPWGDAGAFF
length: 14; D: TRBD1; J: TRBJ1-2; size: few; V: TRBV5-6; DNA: TGTGCCAGCAGCCCTGGGACAGGGGGCTATGGCTACACCTTC; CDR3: CASSPGTGGYGYTF
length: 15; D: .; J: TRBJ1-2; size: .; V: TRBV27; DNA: TGTGCCAGCAGTGGAGGACCCGAAGGGAACTATGGCTACACCTTC; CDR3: CASSGGPEGNYGYTF
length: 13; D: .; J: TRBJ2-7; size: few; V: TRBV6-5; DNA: TGTGCCACCAGGGGGGGAGACCGGGACGAGCAGTACTTC; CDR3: CATRGGDRDEQYF
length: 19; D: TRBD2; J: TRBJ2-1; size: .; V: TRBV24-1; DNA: TGTGCCACCAGTGATTCAAGACTAGCGGGAGGCCGTCGCCACAATGAGCAGTTCTTC; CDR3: CATSDSRLAGGRRHNEQFF
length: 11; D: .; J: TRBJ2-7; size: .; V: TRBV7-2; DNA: TGTGCCAGCAGCTTAGAAGCGGTGCAGTACTTC; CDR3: CASSLEAVQYF
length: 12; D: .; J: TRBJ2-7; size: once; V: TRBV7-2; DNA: TGTGCCAGCAGCTTTGCCGGAGACGGGTGGTACTTC; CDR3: CASSFAGDGWYF
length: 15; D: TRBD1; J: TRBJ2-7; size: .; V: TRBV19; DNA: TGTGCCAGTAGTATAGATCGAGGGGGCCTCAACGAGCAGTACTTC; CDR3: CASSIDRGGLNEQYF
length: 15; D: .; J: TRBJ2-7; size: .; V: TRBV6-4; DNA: TGTGCCAGCAGTGTAGAGGGAGAGGGGATATACGAGCAGTACTTC; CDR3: CASSVEGEGIYEQYF
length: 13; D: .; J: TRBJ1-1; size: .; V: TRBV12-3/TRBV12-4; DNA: TGTGCCAGCAGGTCTATCTGGGACACTGAAGCTTTCTTT; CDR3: CASRSIWDTEAFF
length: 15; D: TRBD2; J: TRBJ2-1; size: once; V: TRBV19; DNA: TGTGCCAGTAGTAAGGGGACTAGCGGGAGGTTGGAGCAGTTCTTC; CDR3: CASSKGTSGRLEQFF
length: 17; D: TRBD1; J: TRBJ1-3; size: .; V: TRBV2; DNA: TGTGCCAGCAGTGAATCGGGACAGGGTATTTCTGGAAACACCATATATTTT; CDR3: CASSESGQGISGNTIYF
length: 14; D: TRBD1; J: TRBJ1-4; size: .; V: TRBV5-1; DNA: TGCGCCAGCAGCTTTGGACAGGGGCACGAAAAACTGTTTTTT; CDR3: CASSFGQGHEKLFF
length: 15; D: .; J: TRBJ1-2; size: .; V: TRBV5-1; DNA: TGCGCCAGCAGCTTGGCCGTAGTGAGCCGGGCTGGCTACACCTTC; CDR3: CASSLAVVSRAGYTF
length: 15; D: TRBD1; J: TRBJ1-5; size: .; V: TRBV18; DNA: TGTGCCAGCTCACCAACGAGGACAGGCCGGGGGCCCCAGCATTTT; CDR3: CASSPTRTGRGPQHF
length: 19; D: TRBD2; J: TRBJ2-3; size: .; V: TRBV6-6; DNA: TGTGCCAGCAGCTCACTAGCGGGACTAGCGGGAAAGGGAGCAGATACGCAGTATTTT; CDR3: CASSSLAGLAGKGADTQYF
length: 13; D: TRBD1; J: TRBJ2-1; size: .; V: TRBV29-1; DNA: TGCAGCGTTGCCGGACAGGGGAGAAATGAGCAGTTCTTC; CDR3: CSVAGQGRNEQFF
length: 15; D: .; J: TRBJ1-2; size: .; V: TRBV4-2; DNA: TGTGCCAGCAGCCAAGCGACATATGGAAACTATGGCTACACCTTC; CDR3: CASSQATYGNYGYTF
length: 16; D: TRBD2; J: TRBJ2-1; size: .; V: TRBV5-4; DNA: TGTGCCAGCAGCTTGGCTTTAGCGGGAGGTGGCAATGAGCAGTTCTTC; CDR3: CASSLALAGGGNEQFF
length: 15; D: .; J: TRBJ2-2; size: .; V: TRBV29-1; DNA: TGCAGCGCCCGAAGGCAGAGCGCGAACACCGGGGAGCTGTTTTTT; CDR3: CSARRQSANTGELFF
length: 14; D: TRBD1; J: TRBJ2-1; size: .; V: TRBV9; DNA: TGTGCCAGCAGCGCCGAGGGACAGATTAACGAGCAGTTCTTC; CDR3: CASSAEGQINEQFF
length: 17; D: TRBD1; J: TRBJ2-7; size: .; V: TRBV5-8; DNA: TGTGCCAGCAGCTTGGATATGGGACAGGGTGGTTTGTACGAGCAGTACTTC; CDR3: CASSLDMGQGGLYEQYF
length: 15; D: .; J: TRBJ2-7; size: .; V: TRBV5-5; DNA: TGTGCCAGCAGCTTCCAGGTATGGAGCTCCTACGAGCAGTACTTC; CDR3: CASSFQVWSSYEQYF
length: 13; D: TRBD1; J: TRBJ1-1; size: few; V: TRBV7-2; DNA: TGTGCCAGCAGCTTAGACGAGGCACAGGGGGCTTTCTTT; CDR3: CASSLDEAQGAFF
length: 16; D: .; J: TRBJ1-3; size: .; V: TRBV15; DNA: TGTGCCACCAGCAGGGGGACTTTCCTCTCTGGAAACACCATATATTTT; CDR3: CATSRGTFLSGNTIYF
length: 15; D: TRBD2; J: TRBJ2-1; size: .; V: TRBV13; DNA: TGTGCCAGCAGCGTGACTAGCGGCTCCTACAATGAGCAGTTCTTC; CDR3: CASSVTSGSYNEQFF
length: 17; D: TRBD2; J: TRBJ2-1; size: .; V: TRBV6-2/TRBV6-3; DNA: TGTGCCAGCAGCAGCGAGGCTAGCGGGAGGGGTTGGAATGAGCAGTTCTTC; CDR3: CASSSEASGRGWNEQFF
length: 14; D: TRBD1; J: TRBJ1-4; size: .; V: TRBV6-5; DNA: TGTGCCAGCAGGGACAGGGCAACTAATGAAAAACTGTTTTTT; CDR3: CASRDRATNEKLFF
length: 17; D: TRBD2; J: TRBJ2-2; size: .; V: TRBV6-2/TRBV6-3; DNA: TGTGCCAGCAGTTACCCCTCTAGCGGGAGGTTTACCGGGGAGCTGTTTTTT; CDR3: CASSYPSSGRFTGELFF